These 32 T cell receptor beta chains originate from one sample sequenced in a study of shared clonotypes between healthy human individuals. Clones were sequenced by immunoSEQ multiplex PCR, and TCRdb holds only the in-frame ones, with some missing. This sample has 400,000 to 600,000 clones, with roughly 77% found just once. The source material was PBMCs. These receptors were obtained from a woman aged 40 to 50 in good health. Some clones in this sample may be carry-over from other donors' samples.

The genes are TRBV6-1 and TRBJ2-1; the match to TRBD1 covers 9 bases. In germline, CDR1 is MNHNS, CDR2 SASEGT. V shed 2 bases, J shed 0 bases, and the junction held 2 bases outside the gene matches. CDR3 length: 16 residues. The CDR3, as DNA: TGTGCCAGCAGTGAATTGGGACAGGGCTCCTACAATGAGCAGTTCTTC. Its protein product is CASSELGQGSYNEQFF.

The chain couples TRBV7-9 to TRBJ2-7; 9 bases fit TRBD1. Germline V gives CDR1 SEHNR, CDR2 FQNEAQ (reference sequence). J was trimmed by 7 bases and V by 3 bases; bases with no gene match: 7. The CDR3 consists of 14 residues. The DNA for the CDR3 is TGTGCCAGCAGCTTCGGGACAGGGAGGTGGGAGCAGTACTTC. Its translation is CASSFGTGRWEQYF.

This clone appeared once. J is TRBJ2-1 and V is TRBV12-5; D not certain. Germline CDR1 and CDR2: LGHNT and FRNRAP. The CDR3 is 11 residues long. V lost 8 bases and J lost 8, with 10 bases in between. CDR3 DNA: TGTGCTAGTTCAGAGGCCTATGAGCAGTTCTTC. As protein: CASSEAYEQFF.

This sequence joins TRBV29-1 and TRBJ2-5; 11 bases match TRBD1. V shed 0 bases and J 5 bases; nucleotides not matched to a gene: 8. The germline CDR1 and CDR2 sequences are SQVTM and ANQGSEA. The CDR3 length is 16 residues. CDR3 loop: CSVEDAGQGAVETQYF. The DNA of the CDR3 is TGCAGCGTTGAAGACGCCGGACAGGGGGCGGTTGAGACCCAGTACTTC.

The V call is TRBV5-1, the J call TRBJ2-1; 15 nucleotides agree with TRBD2. V gave up 0 bases and J gave up 6 bases; unmatched junction bases: 10. CDR3 size: 19 residues. Per germline, CDR1 SGHRS and CDR2 YFSETQ. The CDR3 nucleotides are TGCGCCAGCAGCTTGGTTGGACTAGCGGGAGGGGGATGGGGCAATGAGCAGTTCTTC. Translated: CASSLVGLAGGGWGNEQFF.

The chain links TRBV5-4 to TRBJ2-2; the D gene is possibly TRBD2 (6 bases). In germline, CDR1 is SGHNT, CDR2 YYREEE (reference sequence). CDR3 length: 15 amino acids. Trimming took off 4 bases at V and 6 bases at J, with 16 bases between the two ends. CDR3 nucleotides: TGTGCCAGCAGCCGAGGACTATCTAAAGCCGGGGAGCTGTTTTTT. Its protein product is CASSRGLSKAGELFF.

The genes are TRBV19 and TRBJ2-7; D gene uncertain. V lost 7 bases, J lost 5 bases, and 18 bases lay in between. Per the germline V gene, CDR1 is LNHDA and CDR2 is SQIVND (reference sequence). The CDR3 is made up of 14 amino acids. The CDR3 sequence is CASKVGQTWDEQYF. In nucleotides, the CDR3 is TGTGCCAGTAAGGTGGGCCAAACCTGGGACGAGCAGTACTTC.

The J gene is TRBJ2-5, the V gene TRBV28, with 7 bases fitting TRBD2. The J call may be faulty, since TRBJ2-7 better matches the DNA end. Per the germline V gene, CDR1 is MDHEN and CDR2 is SYDVKM. This CDR3 comprises 14 residues. CDR3 protein: CASSFLAATYEQYF. The CDR3 bases are TGTGCCAGCAGTTTCCTAGCGGCAACCTACGAGCAGTACTTC.

Comments on this clone: This probably arose from a read error, given a far larger clone one base away. Distinct nucleotide sequences in the sample also encode this CDR3. This chain links TRBV12-2 with TRBJ2-1; the table's D gene call, TRBD2, was not cross checked with the DNA. TRBV12-2 is assigned pseudogene status. CDR3 length: 15 residues. For the CDR3, the DNA is TGTGCAAGTCTCGCTAGTCCCCAAACTTACAATGAGCAGTTCTTC. Its translation: CASLASPQTYNEQFF.

The chain recombines TRBV27 with TRBJ2-3, with D perhaps TRBD2 (5 bases). The germline V gene encodes CDR1 MNHEY and CDR2 SMNVEV (reference sequence). This CDR3 spans 13 amino acids. Trimming shortened V by 8 bases and J by 2 bases, and 11 bases separated the two germline ends. The DNA of the CDR3 is TGTGCCAGCGCTACTAGAAACACAGATACGCAGTATTTT. The encoded protein is CASATRNTDTQYF.

This chain connects TRBV4-2 to TRBJ2-5; the D is unclear. The V end lost 0 bases, the J end lost 3 bases, and 8 bases lay between the germline ends. CDR1 LGHNA and CDR2 YNFKEQ come from the germline V gene. The CDR3 has 14 amino acids. The DNA for the CDR3 is TGTGCCAGCAGCCAAGATCAACGGAAAGAGACCCAGTACTTC. Translated: CASSQDQRKETQYF.

V gene TRBV4-2 combines with J gene TRBJ2-1, with a weak D call TRBD1 (5 bases). Germline CDR1 reads LGHNA; CDR2 reads YNFKEQ. V was pared by 4 bases and J by 4 bases, with 11 bases between. CDR3 length: 14 amino acids. The CDR3 here is CASSPLGQYNEQFF. The CDR3 DNA follows: TGTGCCAGCAGCCCACTGGGGCAATACAATGAGCAGTTCTTC.

The genes are TRBV7-9 and TRBJ2-3; 8 positions match TRBD2. The trim removed 3 bases at V and 8 bases at J, leaving 7 bases unmatched. The CDR3 length is 14 residues. From germline, CDR1 is SEHNR and CDR2 FQNEAQ (reference sequence). CDR3 loop: CASSFASGSGTQYF. In nucleotides, the CDR3 is TGTGCCAGCAGCTTTGCCAGCGGGAGCGGTACGCAGTATTTT.

This chain joins TRBV5-1 and TRBJ2-1; 10 nucleotides agree with TRBD2. The CDR3 consists of 15 residues. Germline V gives CDR1 SGHRS, CDR2 YFSETQ. Trimming at V came to 4 bases and at J to 2 bases, leaving 3 bases not matched to a gene. Here the CDR3 DNA reads TGCGCCAGCAGCGCTAGCGGGAGTCCCTACAATGAGCAGTTCTTC. It encodes CASSASGSPYNEQFF. Combining the CDR3 with reference TRBV5-1 and TRBJ2-1 gives the whole variable domain KAGVTQTPRYLIKTRGQQVTLSCSPISGHRSVSWYQQTPGQGLQFLFEYFSETQRNKGNFPGRFSGRQFSNSRSEMNVSTLELGDSALYLCASSASGSPYNEQFFGPGTRLTVL.

V usage is TRBV30 and J usage is TRBJ1-2; D gene uncertain. Trimming pared 7 bases from V and 4 bases from J, leaving 10 bases between. Germline V CDR1 and CDR2: GTSNPN, SVGIG (reference sequence). The CDR3 loop spans 11 amino acids. The CDR3 DNA reads as TGTGCCTTGAATCAACTCTATGGCTACACCTTC. Translating it yields CALNQLYGYTF.

The chain employs TRBV27 and TRBJ1-3; TRBD1 is a possible D gene (5 bases). Germline loops: CDR1 MNHEY, CDR2 SMNVEV (reference sequence). The CDR3 loop spans 15 amino acids. V dropped 2 bases and J dropped 12 bases, with 20 bases sitting between them. The CDR3, as DNA: TGTGCCAGCAGTTTAAACGGTGCGGGACCCCAGAACATATATTTT. The encoded protein is CASSLNGAGPQNIYF.

For this clone: The likely explanation is a read error, given a far larger clone one base away. The identical CDR3 is also encoded by other nucleotide sequences in the sample. The V gene is TRBV30, the J gene TRBJ2-2; possible D gene TRBD2, 5 bases. This CDR3 spans 14 amino acids. The V gene lost 3 bases and the J gene lost 7 bases, with 15 bases spanning the gap. Germline values: CDR1 GTSNPN, CDR2 SVGIG (reference sequence). CDR3 sequence (DNA): TGTGCCTGGAGCGCCCAGCCCCGGGGCGGGGAGCTGTTTTTT. This codes for CAWSAQPRGGELFF.

This clone was picked up a small number of times. Different DNA sequences within this sample yield the same CDR3. The CDR3, as DNA: TGCGCCAGCAGCTTGGAGGCTAGCGGACAAGAGACCCAGTACTTC. Amino acids: CASSLEASGQETQYF. J is TRBJ2-5 and V is TRBV5-1, with 7 bases aligning to TRBD2. The CDR3 is 15 residues long. V lost 0 bases and J lost 2; bases outside the gene matches: 4. Germline CDR1 and CDR2: SGHRS and YFSETQ. The variable domain in full, with the rest retrieved from reference TRBV5-1 and TRBJ2-5, is KAGVTQTPRYLIKTRGQQVTLSCSPISGHRSVSWYQQTPGQGLQFLFEYFSETQRNKGNFPGRFSGRQFSNSRSEMNVSTLELGDSALYLCASSLEASGQETQYFGPGTRLLVL.

This clone was picked up a small number of times. The CDR3 DNA is TGCGCCAGCAAGCCCGAACGGATTAATGAAAAACTGTTTTTT. It codes for CASKPERINEKLFF. This chain uses TRBV5-1 with TRBJ1-4; D gene uncertain. The CDR3 sequence is 14 residues long. Germline V gives CDR1 SGHRS, CDR2 YFSETQ. The V end was cut by 6 bases, the J end by 4 bases, with 13 bases between.

The gene calls are TRBV28 and TRBJ1-2, with TRBD1 matching over 9 bases. The junction had 6 bases not matched to a gene; V was cut back by 5 bases and J by 2 bases. CDR1 is MDHEN, CDR2 SYDVKM, per germline. The CDR3 sequence is 15 residues long. CDR3 in amino acids: CASSRDREGNYGYTF. The CDR3 DNA sequence: TGTGCCAGCAGTCGGGACAGGGAGGGGAACTATGGCTACACCTTC.

The rearrangement uses TRBV10-2 and TRBJ2-7, with 15 bases aligning to TRBD2. The V segment lost 2 bases and the J segment 2 bases; nucleotides outside the gene matches: 10. CDR3 size: 19 residues. The germline gives CDR1 WSHSY, CDR2 SAAADI. The CDR3, as DNA: TGCGCCAGCAGTGAGCCCGGGACTAGCGGGAGGAGGGGGACCTACGAGCAGTACTTC. Translating gives CASSEPGTSGRRGTYEQYF.

The chain uses TRBV6-1 and TRBJ1-4, with D unresolved. Germline values: CDR1 MNHNS, CDR2 SASEGT. Trimming pared 2 bases from V and 10 bases from J, leaving 14 bases between. The CDR3 is made up of 14 amino acids. CDR3 protein: CASSEISLVGKLFF. The CDR3, as DNA: TGTGCCAGCAGTGAAATTAGTTTGGTGGGAAAACTGTTTTTT.

The V and J genes are TRBV11-3 and TRBJ1-1; D is unresolved. Germline CDR1 SGHNT, CDR2 YENEEA. The CDR3 consists of 18 residues. V lost 2 bases and J lost 0, with 19 bases in between. The CDR3 here is CASSLRPLYTHVNTEAFF. The CDR3 DNA follows: TGTGCCAGCAGCTTAAGGCCCCTTTACACACACGTGAACACTGAAGCTTTCTTT.

With respect to this clone: Other DNA sequences within the sample encode an identical CDR3. V and J are TRBV5-1 and TRBJ1-4; D ambiguous. There are 15 residues in the CDR3. The germline gives CDR1 SGHRS, CDR2 YFSETQ. Trimming shortened V by 3 bases and J by 4 bases, and 13 bases separated the two germline ends. The CDR3 nucleotides read TGCGCCAGCAGCTGGAAGGGAGGAGATAATGAAAAACTGTTTTTT. As protein: CASSWKGGDNEKLFF.

The chain carries TRBV19 and TRBJ2-5, with 14 bases matching TRBD2. Trimming took 7 bases from V and 5 from J; bases not matched to a gene: 9. The CDR3 runs 16 residues. Germline V lookup: CDR1 LNHDA, CDR2 SQIVND (reference sequence). The CDR3 is CASKPGLAGAVETQYF. CDR3 nucleotides: TGTGCCAGTAAACCGGGACTAGCGGGAGCGGTGGAGACCCAGTACTTC.

The chain uses TRBV18 and TRBJ2-1; TRBD2 matches at 9 bases. The CDR3 runs to 16 residues. J was trimmed by 3 bases and V by 3 bases; bases with no gene match: 6. CDR1 and CDR2 (germline): KGHSH, LQKENI. CDR3 bases: TGTGCCAGCTCACCCCCAGCGGGAGGCGTCTACAATGAGCAGTTCTTC. Translated: CASSPPAGGVYNEQFF. Variable domain in full (rest from reference TRBV18 and TRBJ2-1): NAGVMQNPRHLVRRRGQEARLRCSPMKGHSHVYWYRQLPEEGLKFMVYLQKENIIDESGMPKERFSAEFPKEGPSILRIQQVVRGDSAAYFCASSPPAGGVYNEQFFGPGTRLTVL.

The J gene is TRBJ1-2, the V gene TRBV7-9; TRBD1 matches 7 bases. The CDR3 consists of 15 residues. The V and J ends lost 5 bases and 4 bases, in that order; junction bases with no gene match: 10. Germline V gene lookup returns CDR1 SEHNR and CDR2 FQNEAQ (reference sequence). CDR3 sequence: CASSLPGQQIYGYTF. As DNA, the CDR3 is TGTGCCAGCAGCCTGCCGGGACAGCAAATCTATGGCTACACCTTC. The full variable domain, with the rest looked up from reference TRBV7-9 and TRBJ1-2, is DTGVSQNPRHKITKRGQNVTFRCDPISEHNRLYWYRQTLGQGPEFLTYFQNEAQLEKSRLLSDRFSAERPKGSFSTLEIQRTEQGDSAMYLCASSLPGQQIYGYTFGSGTRLTVV.

V and J are TRBV5-1 and TRBJ2-7; perhaps D is TRBD1 or TRBD2 (6 bases each). V lost 0 bases to trimming and J lost 7 bases, with 17 bases between them. Germline V lookup: CDR1 SGHRS, CDR2 YFSETQ. The CDR3 sequence is 15 residues long. CDR3: CASSLGQADYEEQYF. DNA of the CDR3: TGCGCCAGCAGCTTGGGACAGGCGGACTATGAGGAGCAGTACTTC.

This chain joins TRBV7-3 and TRBJ1-1; 9 bases agree with TRBD1. The CDR3 spans 14 residues. With V trimmed by 5 bases and J by 5 bases, 6 bases remained unmatched. Germline lookup yields CDR1 SGHTA and CDR2 FQGTGA. The DNA for the CDR3 is TGTGCCAGCAGCCCAAGACAGGGGGGGACTGAAGCTTTCTTT. As protein: CASSPRQGGTEAFF.

The chain couples TRBV19 to TRBJ2-1; D is perhaps TRBD1 (5 bases). V lost 1 base, J lost 3 bases, and 10 bases lay in between. The germline gives CDR1 LNHDA, CDR2 SQIVND (reference sequence). The CDR3 consists of 15 residues. The CDR3 loop is CASSIGVGVYNEQFF. The CDR3 DNA follows: TGTGCCAGTAGTATAGGGGTAGGGGTCTACAATGAGCAGTTCTTC.

The chain couples TRBV5-1 to TRBJ1-2, with D unresolved. Trimming pared 5 bases from V and 7 bases from J, leaving 18 bases between. Germline-derived CDR1 and CDR2 are SGHRS and YFSETQ. This CDR3 has 14 amino acids. CDR3 nucleotide sequence: TGCGCCAGCAGAGGTGGGCAGCCTCAGAGTGGCTACACCTTC. Its protein is CASRGGQPQSGYTF.

The rearrangement joins TRBV5-4 to TRBJ2-3, with TRBD1 matching over 7 bases. V was clipped by 4 bases and J by 4 bases; unmatched bases: 9. Looked up from germline, CDR1 is SGHNT and CDR2 is YYREEE (reference sequence). This CDR3 spans 15 amino acids. The CDR3 nucleotides read TGTGCCAGCAGCGGGGCGACAGGGATGGCAGATACGCAGTATTTT. This sequence encodes CASSGATGMADTQYF.